This T cell receptor (beta chain) was recovered during a study of blood T cell repertoires in COVID-19. Study-level background: Researchers got acute and convalescent COVID-19 samples from the United States, Italy and Spain. T cells, B-cell-depleted T cells, or PBMCs provided the cDNA or gDNA that served as material.

The method was immunoSEQ multiplex PCR; TCRdb's version includes in-frame clones alone and lacks a portion of them. The sample includes 150,000 to 180,000 clones, about 90% of them seen just once. CDR1 and CDR2 from the germline V gene are SGHTA and FQGNSA. The CDR3 is 16 residues long. V dropped 5 bases and J dropped 2; count of bases not matched to a gene: 5. Input material: peripheral blood. The TCR sequence derives from a man aged 50-60 years with acute or convalescent COVID-19. V and J are TRBV7-2 and TRBJ2-7, with TRBD2 matching over 14 bases. CDR3 sequence (DNA): TGTGCCAGCAGCACACGACTAGCGGGAGGGCCCTACGAGCAGTACTTC. This translates into CASSTRLAGGPYEQYF.